This T cell receptor (beta chain) was sequenced in a study of T cells in localized non-small cell lung cancer. Findings and limits, study-wide: It remains possible that heterogeneity exists, since only one tumor region was sequenced. Overall survival was longer when the density of T cells in the blood was higher. Uninvolved adjacent lung had the highest recorded T cell clonality, with tumor below it. The study detected a median roughly 50 of the top 100 tumor clones in adjacent lung.

Produced via immunoSEQ multiplex PCR; TCRdb's table is partial and in-frame only. Of approximately 40,000 clones in the sample, approximately 86% are singletons; the top ten hold approximately 6%. The table lists this clone with a count of one. Antigen specificity is unknown. Germline trimming cut 6 bases from V and 4 bases from J; bases unmatched to any gene: 5. In germline, CDR1 is SGDLS, CDR2 YYNGEE. The CDR3 totals 15 residues. The specimen was peripheral blood, collected before any cancer treatment. The chain couples TRBV9 to TRBJ2-3; the match to TRBD2 covers 13 bases. This TCR was sampled from a man aged 35 to 70 with stage I lung adenocarcinoma. The CDR3 nucleotides are TGTGCCAGCACCCGAACTAGCGGGAGGGCAGATACGCAGTATTTT. Residues: CASTRTSGRADTQYF.